One and the same sample provided the 27 T cell receptor beta chains below, sequenced in a study of regulatory T cells in long-lasting Graves disease. Noted time point: newly diagnosed GD, antithyroid drugs for less than 3 months. After RNA was extracted from PBMCs, the TCR library was made from it. Both iRepertoire HTBI primers and Arm-PCR of CDR3 regions were used to build the TCR beta libraries. MiXCR, run by TCRdb on the multiplex PCR reads, gives a single entry per CDR3 protein. Of approximately 480,000 distinct CDR3 sequences listed, 15% to 20% were seen once; the top ten hold 9.5% to 15%. These data were also filed under a second study, of T cells in Graves' hyperthyroidism and ophthalmopathy.

The material sequenced was peripheral blood mononuclear cells (PBMCs), taken at new diagnosis, from a patient treated with antithyroid drugs. The origin of the receptors is a middle-aged man with Graves disease.

The V call is TRBV3-1, the J call TRBJ2-7; 7 bases are shared with TRBD2. The CDR3 contains 15 residues. Trimming at V came to 1 base and at J to 4 bases, leaving 7 bases not matched to a gene. Germline V gives CDR1 LGHDT, CDR2 YNNKEL (reference sequence). The CDR3 loop is CASSQGTRLGYEQYF. CDR3 DNA sequence: TGTGCCAGCAGCCAAGGGACTAGATTGGGTTACGAGCAGTACTTC.

The chain links TRBV4-1 to TRBJ2-1; D is perhaps TRBD1 (5 bases). The V gene's germline CDR1 is MGHRA and CDR2 YSYEKL. This CDR3 is built from 15 residues. Trimming removed 3 bases from V and 5 bases from J, with 14 bases in between. The CDR3 here is CASSHERTGHNEQFF. In nucleotides, the CDR3 is TGCGCCAGCAGCCACGAAAGAACAGGACACAATGAGCAGTTCTTC.

This clonotype was counted ten times or more. This sequence joins TRBV3-1 and TRBJ2-1; weak D call: TRBD2 (6 bases). The CDR3 spans 14 residues. CDR1 and CDR2 (germline): LGHDT, YNNKEL (reference sequence). The V and J ends lost 0 bases and 6 bases respectively, with 9 bases between them. The CDR3 region is CASSQEVGGNEQFF. The DNA for the CDR3 is TGTGCCAGCAGCCAAGAGGTGGGGGGCAATGAGCAGTTCTTC.

This clonotype was picked up a small number of times. The DNA of the CDR3 is TGTGCCAGCAGTTCAAACAGGAAAGAACAGTACTTC. Its translation is CASSSNRKEQYF. The gene calls are TRBV27 and TRBJ2-7; tentative D call: TRBD1 (5 bases). In germline, CDR1 is MNHEY, CDR2 SMNVEV (reference sequence). The germline V and J ends were trimmed by 4 bases and 10 bases, with 14 bases remaining between them. The CDR3 contains 12 residues.

This clonotype showed up many times. The chain uses TRBV28 and TRBJ2-1; D not resolved. The V gene lost 2 bases and the J gene lost 0 bases, with 14 bases spanning the gap. In germline, CDR1 is MDHEN, CDR2 SYDVKM. CDR3 length equals 17 residues. The CDR3 nucleotides read TGTGCCAGCAGTTTAAGAATCCAGAAGAGCTCCTACAATGAGCAGTTCTTC. Translated, it gives CASSLRIQKSSYNEQFF.

This rearrangement joins TRBV4-1 to TRBJ1-1, with 12 bases identical to TRBD1. Germline CDR1 and CDR2: MGHRA and YSYEKL. The CDR3 runs to 17 residues. With 6 bases clipped from V and 2 bases from J, the junction kept 10 bases outside the gene matches. CDR3 protein: CASRPWGTGGENTEAFF. DNA for the CDR3: TGCGCCAGCAGACCATGGGGGACAGGGGGCGAAAACACTGAAGCTTTCTTT.

This clonotype was observed a handful of times. The chain has TRBV27 and TRBJ2-7, with 7 bases that match TRBD1. V lost 7 bases to trimming and J lost 3 bases; unmatched junction nucleotides: 9. CDR3 length: 14 amino acids. Germline-derived CDR1 and CDR2 are MNHEY and SMNVEV (reference sequence). The DNA of the CDR3 is TGTGCCAGCAATCTCCTGGGGACAGTCTACGAGCAGTACTTC. Translation: CASNLLGTVYEQYF.

This chain joins TRBV9 and TRBJ2-3, with D possibly called TRBD1 or TRBD2 (5 bases each). The V and J ends lost 2 bases and 1 base respectively, with 14 bases between them. Germline V gene lookup returns CDR1 SGDLS and CDR2 YYNGEE. The CDR3 has 16 residues. The CDR3 region is CASSVSSRGGTDTQYF. The CDR3 DNA follows: TGTGCCAGCAGCGTCTCATCTAGGGGAGGCACAGATACGCAGTATTTT.

This clonotype was detected ten times or more. The chain recombines TRBV12-3 or TRBV12-4 with TRBJ2-3; D may be TRBD1 (5 bases). Trimming took 5 bases from V and 0 from J, leaving 12 bases between them. This CDR3 has 15 amino acids. DNA for the CDR3: TGTGCCAGCAGTGGCGAAGGACATAGCACAGATACGCAGTATTTT. As protein: CASSGEGHSTDTQYF.

The chain joins TRBV29-1 to TRBJ2-1, with a possible D match to TRBD2 (5 bases). Germline CDR1 SQVTM, CDR2 ANQGSEA. The ends were cut back, 7 bases at V and 7 bases at J, with 11 bases in the middle. The CDR3 consists of 11 residues. This CDR3 reads CSASEVNEQFF. The CDR3 DNA sequence: TGCAGCGCCTCGGAGGTTAATGAGCAGTTCTTC.

This clonotype was seen at least ten times. The chain combines TRBV7-9 with TRBJ2-3, with 13 bases identical to TRBD2. Germline trimming cut 5 bases from V and 4 bases from J; bases unmatched to any gene: 6. CDR1 SEHNR and CDR2 FQNEAQ come from the germline V gene (reference sequence). This CDR3 has 16 residues. The CDR3 nucleotides are TGTGCCAGCAGCCGGACTAGCGGGAGTGGCGCAGATACGCAGTATTTT. Translation gives CASSRTSGSGADTQYF.

This clonotype has a count of ten or more. J is TRBJ2-3 and V is TRBV3-1, with 7 bases fitting TRBD2. The germline gives CDR1 LGHDT, CDR2 YNNKEL (reference sequence). The CDR3 length is 13 residues. The V segment lost 6 bases and the J segment 4 bases; nucleotides outside the gene matches: 4. The chain's CDR3 is CASRPSGSDTQYF. CDR3 DNA: TGTGCCAGCAGACCTAGCGGATCAGATACGCAGTATTTT.

V gene TRBV14 combines with J gene TRBJ2-4; TRBD2 agrees at 10 bases. The trim removed 1 base at V and 0 bases at J, leaving 0 bases unmatched. The CDR3 has 16 amino acids. The germline gives CDR1 SGHDN, CDR2 FVKESK. The CDR3 region has the DNA TGTGCCAGCAGCCAAGGACTAGCGGGAGCCAAAAACATTCAGTACTTC. Amino acid sequence: CASSQGLAGAKNIQYF.

The V and J genes are TRBV24-1 and TRBJ2-2; perhaps TRBD1 as D (6 bases). CDR1 is KGHDR and CDR2 is SFDVKD in the germline V gene. Trimming removed 3 bases from V and 4 bases from J, with 14 bases in between. The CDR3 extends over 16 amino acids. CDR3 amino acids: CATSDVRTGSTGELFF. CDR3 bases: TGTGCCACCAGTGATGTCAGAACAGGGAGCACCGGGGAGCTGTTTTTT.

This clonotype showed up many times. V gene TRBV2 combines with J gene TRBJ2-1, with no clear D. The ends were cut back, 5 bases at V and 6 bases at J, with 11 bases in the middle. This CDR3 contains 13 residues. Germline loops: CDR1 SNHLY, CDR2 FYNNEI. In nucleotides, the CDR3 is TGTGCCAGCAGTTCGAGCCCCCCCAATGAGCAGTTCTTC. Translating it yields CASSSSPPNEQFF.

The chain is built from TRBV24-1 and TRBJ1-1; tentatively, D is TRBD1 (5 bases). From germline, CDR1 is KGHDR and CDR2 SFDVKD. V gave up 4 bases and J gave up 3 bases, with 14 bases separating them. The CDR3 runs to 15 residues. Here the CDR3 DNA reads TGTGCCACCAGTGACGCCGGACAAGGCGACACTGAAGCTTTCTTT. This codes for CATSDAGQGDTEAFF.

This clonotype was picked up many times. The chain couples TRBV5-1 to TRBJ2-1; TRBD2 aligns across 10 bases. V shed 0 bases and J 9 bases; nucleotides not matched to a gene: 6. This CDR3 comprises 15 residues. CDR1 and CDR2 (germline): SGHRS, YFSETQ. In DNA, the CDR3 is TGCGCCAGCAGCTTGGTTCTAGCGGGAGATGGTGAGCAGTTCTTC. It specifies CASSLVLAGDGEQFF. The complete variable domain, with remaining parts taken from reference TRBV5-1 and TRBJ2-1, reads KAGVTQTPRYLIKTRGQQVTLSCSPISGHRSVSWYQQTPGQGLQFLFEYFSETQRNKGNFPGRFSGRQFSNSRSEMNVSTLELGDSALYLCASSLVLAGDGEQFFGPGTRLTVL.

The V call is TRBV12-5, the J call TRBJ1-6, with a possible D match to TRBD1 (6 bases). Trimming took off 5 bases at V and 8 bases at J, with 19 bases between the two ends. CDR3 length: 16 amino acids. Germline-derived CDR1 and CDR2 are LGHNT and FRNRAP. The CDR3: CASGQLTQGGDSPLHF. CDR3 nucleotides: TGTGCTAGTGGTCAACTGACACAGGGCGGGGATTCACCCCTCCACTTT. Combining the CDR3 with reference TRBV12-5 and TRBJ1-6 gives the whole variable domain DARVTQTPRHKVTEMGQEVTMRCQPILGHNTVFWYRQTMMQGLELLAYFRNRAPLDDSGMPKDRFSAEMPDATLATLKIQPSEPRDSAVYFCASGQLTQGGDSPLHFGNGTRLTVT.

This clonotype was found a few times. The chain joins TRBV20-1 to TRBJ2-3; TRBD2 matches 8 bases. The V and J ends lost 6 bases and 1 base, in that order; junction bases with no gene match: 3. CDR3 length equals 13 residues. Germline V gene lookup returns CDR1 DFQATT and CDR2 SNEGSKA (reference sequence). This CDR3 reads CSALTSGTDTQYF. CDR3 DNA sequence: TGCAGTGCCCTGACTAGCGGCACAGATACGCAGTATTTT.

The chain couples TRBV15 to TRBJ1-4; possibly TRBD1 for D (6 bases). Germline CDR1 LNHNV, CDR2 YYDKDF (reference sequence). CDR3 size: 15 residues. V shed 1 base and J shed 8 bases, with 14 bases lying between them. Written as DNA, the CDR3 is TGTGCCACCAGCAGAGCGGGGGGCCCCATGGAAAAACTGTTTTTT. Protein product: CATSRAGGPMEKLFF.

This clonotype was seen ten or more times. The chain couples TRBV11-3 to TRBJ2-3; 8 nucleotides match TRBD2. CDR1 and CDR2 from the germline V gene are SGHNT and YENEEA. Trimming cost V 5 bases and J 5 bases; bases outside gene matches: 9. This CDR3 contains 15 residues. The CDR3 nucleotides are TGTGCCAGCAGCAGTAGCGGGGCCAGAGGAGATACGCAGTATTTT. Translation gives CASSSSGARGDTQYF.

The rearrangement uses TRBV24-1 and TRBJ1-5; D possibly corresponds to TRBD1 (6 bases). The CDR3 runs to 13 residues. CDR1 KGHDR and CDR2 SFDVKD come from the germline V gene. V lost 4 bases and J 9 bases, leaving 12 bases between the germline ends. CDR3 sequence reads: CATSETGFRPQHF. In nucleotides, the CDR3 is TGTGCCACCAGTGAGACAGGTTTTCGGCCCCAGCATTTT.

This clonotype was counted between two and nine times. The chain combines TRBV12-3 or TRBV12-4 with TRBJ2-5, with D unclear. Trimming cost V 1 base and J 5 bases, with 11 bases left between them. The CDR3 has 14 amino acids. DNA of the CDR3: TGTGCCAGCAGTTTAGATCGGCTATGGGAGACCCAGTACTTC. This gives the protein CASSLDRLWETQYF.

This clonotype showed up just a few times. The chain has TRBV13 and TRBJ1-5; 9 nucleotides agree with TRBD1. This CDR3 spans 18 amino acids. Losses at the gene ends were 5 bases for V and 7 bases for J; bases not matched to a gene: 18. In germline, CDR1 is PRHDT, CDR2 FYEKMQ (reference sequence). CDR3 region: CASSLKRTGDEVPQPQHF. The CDR3 DNA reads TGTGCCAGCAGCCTAAAACGGACAGGGGATGAGGTTCCGCAGCCCCAGCATTTT.

The V and J genes are TRBV28 and TRBJ1-2; D is possibly TRBD1 (5 bases). Germline V gene data show CDR1 as MDHEN and CDR2 as SYDVKM. This CDR3 contains 18 residues. V lost 5 bases and J 1 base, leaving 23 bases between the germline ends. The CDR3 region has the DNA TGTGCCAGCAGTCCTATCCTAGGGGCTATGACCAATAACTATGGCTACACCTTC. Translating it yields CASSPILGAMTNNYGYTF.

In this sample, this clonotype turned up many times. This rearrangement joins TRBV20-1 to TRBJ1-1, with D possibly TRBD1 on 6 matching bases. V lost 0 bases, J lost 5 bases, and 19 bases lay in between. CDR1 is DFQATT and CDR2 is SNEGSKA in the germline V gene (reference sequence). The CDR3 has 16 amino acids. Written as DNA, the CDR3 is TGCAGTGCTAGAGATGCACGCAGGGGATCGGGTACTGAAGCTTTCTTT. It encodes CSARDARRGSGTEAFF.

This clonotype showed up just a few times. This chain connects TRBV7-8 to TRBJ1-4; D not resolved. The ends were cut back, 2 bases at V and 3 bases at J, with 7 bases in the middle. Germline assignment: CDR1 SGHVS and CDR2 FQNEAQ. This CDR3 spans 14 amino acids. The CDR3 loop is CASSLFSANEKLFF. The CDR3 coding sequence is TGTGCCAGCAGCTTATTTTCCGCTAATGAAAAACTGTTTTTT.